This TCR beta chain was retrieved from a study of PD-1 blockade in classical Hodgkin lymphoma. Findings and limits, study-wide: Unlike CD8+ TCR diversity, which did not rise significantly by C4D1, CD4+ TCR diversity did. Reports indicated that newly diagnosed patients had lower baseline TCR diversity than healthy donors did.

Every one of the patients relapsed after autologous stem cell transplantation (brentuximab vedotin exposure was variable). This CDR3 contains 14 residues. V lost 4 bases to trimming and J lost 6 bases, with 15 bases between them. CDR1 and CDR2 from the germline V gene are SEHNR and FQNEAQ (reference sequence). Sequencing was performed with immunoSEQ multiplex PCR; in TCRdb, only in-frame clones are kept and a portion is missing. The sample has 90,000 to 100,000 clones, about nine tenths seen once; the top ten hold less than 3.5%. A word on this clone: Antigen specificity is unknown.

The sequence came from a human donor with classical Hodgkin lymphoma. The chain combines TRBV7-9 with TRBJ1-2, with D uncertain. This material consisted of peripheral blood mononuclear cells (PBMCs), taken at baseline. CDR3 sequence: CASSSAGSPHGYTF. CDR3 coding DNA: TGTGCCAGCAGCTCAGCCGGGAGTCCCCATGGCTACACCTTC. The full variable domain, its missing parts supplied by reference TRBV7-9 and TRBJ1-2, is DTGVSQNPRHKITKRGQNVTFRCDPISEHNRLYWYRQTLGQGPEFLTYFQNEAQLEKSRLLSDRFSAERPKGSFSTLEIQRTEQGDSAMYLCASSSAGSPHGYTFGSGTRLTVV.